The subject of this entry is one T cell receptor (beta chain). What it binds is not known. V was cut by 7 bases and J by 0 bases, with 12 bases left in between. The CDR3 has 14 residues. This entry is derived from a study of T cells after yellow fever vaccination. About the study: With SMART-Seq v4 Ultra Low Input, the fractions containing low cell numbers were prepared.

By 5'RACE template switching, TCR cDNA was produced, with a universal primer site and UMIs added in the process. TCRdb passed the 5' RACE reads through MiXCR, listing each CDR3 protein once. The sample lists about 340,000 distinct CDR3 sequences; roughly an eighth were seen once. Whole-study findings and limits: Boosting was followed by the reappearance of most primary-vaccination clones (less than 98% CD4, around 91% CD8). Only a small proportion of the clonotypes turned up in both the CD4 and the CD8 compartments, likely arising from convergent recombination.

The chain links TRBV12-3 or TRBV12-4 to TRBJ2-5, with D possibly TRBD1 on 7 matching bases. Sequences were derived from CD4+ T cells sorted from PBMCs, sampled 15 days after the yellow fever booster vaccination. The TCR comes from a man aged 18 to 30 who received the YFV17D yellow fever vaccine. CDR3 region: CASTPGGYQETQYF. The DNA for the CDR3 is TGTGCCAGCACCCCAGGGGGGTACCAAGAGACCCAGTACTTC.